Presented here are 29 T cell receptor beta chains from one specimen sequenced in a study of blood T cell repertoires in COVID-19 (dated by TCRdb to the early 2020s). The method behind the library was the immunoSEQ multiplex PCR assay. TCRdb carries this immuneACCESS record with in-frame sequences only. Its versions omit some clonotypes, under half of them owing to an unresolved V gene in the studies checked, with the rest unexplained. This sample lists some 300,000 clones; around 89% were detected once. The ten top clones hold 5.5% to 7% of the sample. Sequenced: peripheral blood. These receptors originate from a woman in her twenties or thirties who had recovered from COVID-19.

This clone has a single count. The chain links TRBV13 to TRBJ2-5, with D maybe TRBD1 (5 bases). CDR1 and CDR2 (germline): PRHDT, FYEKMQ (reference sequence). The CDR3 spans 15 residues. V was trimmed by 0 bases and J by 7 bases, leaving 15 bases between them. CDR3 protein: CASSLGRGQSGTQYF. In DNA form, the CDR3 reads TGTGCCAGCAGCTTAGGTAGGGGTCAGTCTGGGACCCAGTACTTC.

As for this clone: Other DNA sequences within the sample encode an identical CDR3. This chain uses TRBV28 with TRBJ1-3; D gene unclear. The CDR3 totals 13 residues. The ends were cut back, 6 bases at V and 2 bases at J, with 8 bases in the middle. CDR1 MDHEN and CDR2 SYDVKM come from the germline V gene. The CDR3: CASRPGAGNTIYF. The DNA of the CDR3 is TGTGCCAGCAGACCAGGCGCTGGAAACACCATATATTTT.

The J gene is TRBJ2-6, the V gene TRBV7-9; TRBD2 might be the D (5 bases). The ends were cut back, 1 base at V and 2 bases at J, with 12 bases in the middle. CDR1 and CDR2 (germline): SEHNR, FQNEAQ (reference sequence). The CDR3 has 17 amino acids. CDR3 DNA sequence: TGTGCCAGCAGCTTAGGGGGAGATTCTACTGGGGCCAACGTCCTGACTTTC. Translating it yields CASSLGGDSTGANVLTF.

This sequence joins TRBV28 and TRBJ1-4; 7 positions match TRBD1. Trimming at V came to 7 bases and at J to 6 bases, leaving 8 bases not matched to a gene. The CDR3 loop spans 14 amino acids. CDR1 MDHEN and CDR2 SYDVKM come from the germline V gene. The DNA for the CDR3 is TGTGCCAGCATCGCCGGGACAGTGGATGAAAAACTGTTTTTT. Its protein is CASIAGTVDEKLFF.

The chain is built from TRBV19 and TRBJ1-2, with D maybe TRBD1 (6 bases). The germline gives CDR1 LNHDA, CDR2 SQIVND (reference sequence). The CDR3 extends over 15 amino acids. The V end lost 2 bases, the J end lost 3 bases, and 13 bases lay between the germline ends. CDR3 amino acids: CASSITWAGDYGYTF. For the CDR3, the DNA is TGTGCCAGTAGTATAACGTGGGCAGGGGACTATGGCTACACCTTC.

The V call is TRBV5-3, the J call TRBJ1-5; unclear D gene. TRBV5-3 is marked as an open reading frame, function uncertain. Between the trimmed V and J ends, which lost 4 bases and 0 bases, there was a span of 8 bases. This CDR3 has 14 residues. As DNA, the CDR3 is TGTGCCAGAAGCGGTATAGATAGCAATCAGCCCCAGCATTTT. Protein sequence: CARSGIDSNQPQHF.

V is TRBV16 and J is TRBJ1-5, with 9 bases identical to TRBD1. CDR3 length: 16 amino acids. Germline assignment: CDR1 KGHSY and CDR2 FQNENV. With V trimmed by 3 bases and J by 8 bases, 11 bases remained unmatched. The CDR3 nucleotides read TGTGCCAGCAGCCAGCCCGGGACAGGGTGGTTTGAGCCCCAGCATTTT. This gives the protein CASSQPGTGWFEPQHF. The whole variable domain, filled in from reference TRBV16 and TRBJ1-5, reads GEEVAQTPKHLVRGEGQKAKLYCAPIKGHSYVFWYQQVLKNEFKFLISFQNENVFDETGMPKERFSAKCLPNSPCSLEIQATKLEDSAVYFCASSQPGTGWFEPQHFGDGTRLSIL.

For the CDR3, the DNA is TGTGCCAGCAGCTTTATACAGAACACTGAAGCTTTCTTT. This gives the protein CASSFIQNTEAFF. The genes are TRBV7-3 and TRBJ1-1; D is unclear. The CDR3 loop spans 13 amino acids. Trimming stripped 3 bases from V and 1 base from J, with 6 bases between. CDR1 and CDR2 from the germline V gene are SGHTA and FQGTGA.

V and J are TRBV7-9 and TRBJ1-2, with 7 bases identical to TRBD1. The trim removed 4 bases at V and 2 bases at J, leaving 7 bases unmatched. Germline V CDR1 and CDR2: SEHNR, FQNEAQ (reference sequence). The CDR3 loop spans 15 amino acids. CDR3: CASSWGDSINYGYTF. The CDR3 bases are TGTGCCAGCAGCTGGGGGGACAGTATAAACTATGGCTACACCTTC.

The chain is built from TRBV7-2 and TRBJ1-6, with unresolved D. The CDR3 totals 13 residues. From germline, CDR1 is SGHTA and CDR2 FQGNSA. The V end was cut by 3 bases, the J end by 9 bases, with 9 bases between. The CDR3 sequence: CASSLEFGSPLHF. CDR3 DNA sequence: TGTGCCAGCAGCTTGGAGTTTGGTTCACCCCTCCACTTT.

The chain is built from TRBV29-1 and TRBJ2-1; tentatively, D is TRBD2 (5 bases). CDR1 is SQVTM, CDR2 ANQGSEA, per germline. This CDR3 is 13 amino acids long. Deletions cut 5 bases from V and 0 bases from J, with 8 bases between. This CDR3 is CSVTSSSYNEQFF. The DNA for the CDR3 is TGCAGCGTTACTAGTTCCTCCTACAATGAGCAGTTCTTC.

The chain has TRBV3-1 (or the pseudogene TRBV3-2) and TRBJ2-2, with D unclear. Germline V lookup: CDR1 LGHDT, CDR2 YNNKEL (reference sequence). The CDR3 is 13 amino acids. Trimming cost V 4 bases and J 5 bases, with 8 bases left between them. CDR3 in amino acids: CASSPHGTGELFF. In nucleotides, the CDR3 is TGTGCCAGCAGCCCTCACGGGACCGGGGAGCTGTTTTTT.

This sequence joins TRBV6-5 and TRBJ1-2; no reliable D call. The CDR3 spans 14 residues. The V end was cut by 6 bases, the J end by 2 bases, with 13 bases between. Germline values: CDR1 MNHEY, CDR2 SVGAGI. CDR3 nucleotides: TGTGCCAGCAGCGGACTCCCTATGAACTATGGCTACACCTTC. It encodes CASSGLPMNYGYTF.

This sequence joins TRBV10-3 and TRBJ2-7; 7 positions match TRBD1. Per germline, CDR1 ENHRY and CDR2 SYGVKD. The CDR3 has 14 amino acids. V shed 3 bases and J 5 bases; nucleotides not matched to a gene: 7. Here the CDR3 reads CAISDSRDRDEQYF. For the CDR3, the DNA is TGTGCCATCAGTGATTCCCGAGACAGGGACGAGCAGTACTTC.

This clone was detected only once. The chain uses TRBV3-1 (or the pseudogene TRBV3-2) and TRBJ2-3; D not certain. CDR1 and CDR2 from the germline V gene are LGHDT and YNNKEL (reference sequence). V was clipped by 4 bases and J by 4 bases, with 12 bases between them. The CDR3 is made up of 14 amino acids. The CDR3 loop is CASSPSGAPDTQYF. CDR3 DNA sequence: TGTGCCAGCAGCCCGTCCGGAGCTCCAGATACGCAGTATTTT.

This clone was observed a single time. The chain uses TRBV27 and TRBJ1-6, with D uncertain. V dropped 4 bases and J dropped 9 bases, with 13 bases sitting between them. The germline V gene has CDR1 MNHEY and CDR2 SMNVEV (reference sequence). The CDR3 totals 14 residues. The CDR3: CASSSGVAISPLHF. The CDR3 region has the DNA TGTGCCAGCAGTTCCGGGGTCGCCATTTCACCCCTCCACTTT.

V gene TRBV19 combines with J gene TRBJ2-5; TRBD1 aligns across 7 bases. This CDR3 comprises 13 residues. V lost 6 bases to trimming and J lost 3 bases; unmatched junction nucleotides: 4. Germline CDR1 LNHDA, CDR2 SQIVND (reference sequence). The CDR3 sequence is CASSKGAEETQYF. For the CDR3, the DNA is TGTGCCAGTAGCAAGGGGGCAGAAGAGACCCAGTACTTC.

The V call is TRBV2, the J call TRBJ1-2; D not resolved. Deletions cut 7 bases from V and 0 bases from J, with 9 bases between. This CDR3 comprises 13 residues. Germline V CDR1 and CDR2: SNHLY, FYNNEI. CDR3 nucleotide sequence: TGTGCCAGCAAGGAGGATTCTAACTATGGCTACACCTTC. Its translation: CASKEDSNYGYTF.

This chain links TRBV7-2 with TRBJ2-1, with TRBD1 matching 9 bases. V lost 8 bases, J lost 7 bases, and 3 bases stayed unmatched. Germline V gives CDR1 SGHTA, CDR2 FQGNSA. The CDR3 has 12 amino acids. CDR3 amino acids: CASADRGNEQFF. The CDR3 coding sequence is TGTGCCAGCGCCGACAGGGGGAATGAGCAGTTCTTC.

This clone was seen only once. This chain joins TRBV5-6 and TRBJ2-7, with 8 positions matching TRBD2. Losses at the gene ends were 4 bases for V and 3 bases for J; bases not matched to a gene: 12. CDR3 length equals 16 residues. Germline values: CDR1 SGHDT, CDR2 YYEEEE. The CDR3 coding sequence is TGTGCCAGCAGCGGGGCCGCTCGGGGGGGCGGCTACGAGCAGTACTTC. This gives the protein CASSGAARGGGYEQYF.

The rearrangement joins TRBV11-2 to TRBJ2-7; possible D gene TRBD2, 5 bases. Trimming removed 5 bases at V and 5 bases at J, with 13 bases between. Germline V gene data show CDR1 as SGHAT and CDR2 as FQNNGV. CDR3 length: 13 amino acids. The CDR3 sequence is CASSPRIGNEQYF. The DNA of the CDR3 is TGTGCCAGCAGCCCCCGGATCGGGAACGAGCAGTACTTC.

This clone appeared a single time. The J gene is TRBJ2-7, the V gene TRBV7-2; 11 bases are a match to TRBD2. J was trimmed by 6 bases and V by 4 bases; bases with no gene match: 8. Germline values: CDR1 SGHTA, CDR2 FQGNSA. The CDR3 is made up of 15 amino acids. The DNA for the CDR3 is TGTGCCAGCAGCTCCGCCTCGACTAGCGGGGTCGAGCAGTACTTC. It encodes CASSSASTSGVEQYF. Variable domain in full (rest from reference TRBV7-2 and TRBJ2-7): GAGVSQSPSNKVTEKGKDVELRCDPISGHTALYWYRQSLGQGLEFLIYFQGNSAPDKSGLPSDRFSAERTGGSVSTLTIQRTQQEDSAVYLCASSSASTSGVEQYFGPGTRLTVT.

The chain employs TRBV12-3 or TRBV12-4 and TRBJ2-1; weak D call: TRBD2 (5 bases). Trimming cost V 3 bases and J 6 bases, with 9 bases left between them. The CDR3 contains 13 residues. CDR3 in DNA: TGTGCCAGCAGTTTCGGGGTGGGCAATGAGCAGTTCTTC. Translating gives CASSFGVGNEQFF.

As to this clone: The sample holds other DNA sequences that translate to the same CDR3. CDR3 in amino acids: CASSFGGTDTQYF. CDR3 in DNA: TGTGCCAGCAGTTTCGGGGGGACAGATACGCAGTATTTT. This chain joins TRBV12-3 or TRBV12-4 and TRBJ2-3, with 7 bases identical to TRBD2. This CDR3 spans 13 amino acids. V was clipped by 3 bases and J by 3 bases; unmatched bases: 0.

This sequence joins TRBV6-5 and TRBJ1-1; D gene ambiguous. V was trimmed by 2 bases and J by 0 bases, leaving 10 bases between them. Germline CDR1 reads MNHEY; CDR2 reads SVGAGI. The CDR3 extends over 15 amino acids. CDR3 coding DNA: TGTGCCAGCAGTTACAACGGTTACCTGAACACTGAAGCTTTCTTT. This sequence encodes CASSYNGYLNTEAFF.

This chain links TRBV14 with TRBJ1-2; D is undetermined. The CDR3 length is 14 residues. CDR1 SGHDN and CDR2 FVKESK come from the germline V gene. V was shortened by 0 bases and J by 5 bases, with 10 bases between the two germline ends. This chain's CDR3 is CASSQDAGLYGYTF. In DNA, the CDR3 is TGTGCCAGCAGCCAAGATGCAGGCCTATATGGCTACACCTTC.

J is TRBJ2-3 and V is TRBV7-8, with 14 bases lining up with TRBD2. Per germline, CDR1 SGHVS and CDR2 FQNEAQ. The junction had 13 bases not matched to a gene; V was cut back by 2 bases and J by 6 bases. This CDR3 region has 19 residues. CDR3: CASSLITSGLAGERDTQYF. Here the CDR3 DNA reads TGTGCCAGCAGCTTAATTACATCGGGACTAGCGGGAGAAAGGGATACGCAGTATTTT.

J is TRBJ1-5 and V is TRBV7-2, with 8 bases that match TRBD1. Germline-derived CDR1 and CDR2 are SGHTA and FQGNSA. V was clipped by 5 bases and J by 13 bases; unmatched bases: 7. The CDR3 runs 12 residues. The CDR3 is CASSVQGGVQHF. The CDR3 DNA is TGTGCCAGCAGCGTACAGGGGGGGGTTCAGCATTTT.

This rearrangement joins TRBV11-3 to TRBJ2-1, with D possibly matching TRBD2 (6 bases). This CDR3 contains 15 residues. V shed 5 bases and J shed 7 bases, with 18 bases lying between them. CDR1 and CDR2 (germline): SGHNT, YENEEA. The CDR3 loop is CASSPAGSTRNEQFF. The CDR3 nucleotides read TGTGCCAGCAGCCCGGCGGGGAGTACAAGGAATGAGCAGTTCTTC.